Below, one T cell receptor beta chain is given with its context. Its target is not known. This record comes from a study of cytomegalovirus exposure and HLA in healthy donors. Study results and limitations: Owing to their indistinguishability, certain V segments, notably TRBV6-2 and TRBV6-3, were excluded.

In the PCR, 60 Vbeta and 13 Jbeta primers were used. Using immunoSEQ multiplex PCR, the repertoire was profiled, and TCRdb retains in-frame clones only, with some absent. Found here are approximately 150,000 clones, 80% of them singletons; the top ten hold over 0.95%. V dropped 5 bases and J dropped 1 base, with 14 bases sitting between them. Per the germline V gene, CDR1 is KGHSH and CDR2 is LQKENI. The CDR3 is made up of 15 amino acids. The sequenced sample consisted of PBMCs. This receptor was obtained from a woman between 45 and 65 years old in good health and CMV-seronegative. The V and J genes are TRBV18 and TRBJ1-1, with D perhaps matching TRBD1 (5 bases). CDR3: CASSANSGGNTEAFF. The DNA for the CDR3 is TGTGCCAGCTCAGCCAACTCCGGGGGGAACACTGAAGCTTTCTTT.